These 18 T cell receptor beta chains came from one sample sequenced in a study of cytomegalovirus exposure and HLA in healthy donors. The PCR ran on 60 Vbeta and 13 Jbeta primers. Measured with immunoSEQ multiplex PCR; TCRdb has only the in-frame clones, and not every one. The profile shows approximately 140,000 clones, approximately 82% of them singletons. The sample consisted of PBMCs. These TCRs come from a man aged 50-59 years in good health and CMV-seronegative.

The chain has TRBV21-1 and TRBJ1-3; TRBD1 is the table's D call and was not checked against the DNA. TRBV21-1 represents a pseudogene. This CDR3 has 17 residues. The CDR3 DNA is TGTGCCAGCAGCAAAAAAATTGGGCAGAACTCTGGAAACACCATATATTTT. Its protein product is CASSKKIGQNSGNTIYF.

The rearrangement links TRBV5-1 to TRBJ2-7, with a possible D match to TRBD1 (5 bases). Per the germline V gene, CDR1 is SGHRS and CDR2 is YFSETQ. CDR3 length: 15 residues. Trimming shortened V by 0 bases and J by 5 bases, and 15 bases separated the two germline ends. The CDR3, as DNA: TGCGCCAGCAGCTTGGCCGGCAGGGCAAAGGACGAGCAGTACTTC. Translated, it gives CASSLAGRAKDEQYF.

This clone was seen more than once but under ten times. V usage is TRBV4-1 and J usage is TRBJ1-5, with 7 bases matching TRBD1. The germline V gene encodes CDR1 MGHRA and CDR2 YSYEKL. This CDR3 contains 15 residues. The V segment lost 4 bases and the J segment 4 bases; nucleotides outside the gene matches: 7. CDR3 bases: TGCGCCAGCAGCCGAGACAGGGATGGAAATCAGCCCCAGCATTTT. Translated, it gives CASSRDRDGNQPQHF.

In its sample, this clone was seen a few times. This rearrangement joins TRBV30 to TRBJ1-5; D unresolved. The CDR3 is 13 residues long. Germline V gene lookup returns CDR1 GTSNPN and CDR2 SVGIG (reference sequence). V was shortened by 1 base and J by 4 bases, with 8 bases between the two germline ends. The CDR3 reads CAWSGMRNQPQHF. The DNA for the CDR3 is TGTGCCTGGAGTGGAATGAGGAATCAGCCCCAGCATTTT.

This chain links TRBV7-9 with TRBJ2-3; D might be TRBD2 (6 bases). The V and J ends lost 4 bases and 2 bases respectively, with 10 bases between them. Germline V gene sequence: CDR1 SEHNR, CDR2 FQNEAQ (reference sequence). The CDR3 loop spans 14 amino acids. The CDR3 bases are TGTGCCAGCAGCTCGGTAGCGGTCACAGATACGCAGTATTTT. This gives the protein CASSSVAVTDTQYF.

The CDR3 bases are TGTGCCAGTAGTACGTGGACGGGACAGCCCCAGCATTTT. Its protein product is CASSTWTGQPQHF. The chain carries TRBV19 and TRBJ1-5; D unresolved. There are 13 residues in the CDR3. V lost 4 bases and J 7 bases, leaving 11 bases between the germline ends. The V gene's germline CDR1 is LNHDA and CDR2 SQIVND (reference sequence).

This chain uses TRBV6-1 with TRBJ1-6, with 8 bases lining up with TRBD1. With V trimmed by 3 bases and J by 7 bases, 8 bases remained unmatched. CDR3 size: 16 residues. Germline V gene sequence: CDR1 MNHNS, CDR2 SASEGT. CDR3 DNA sequence: TGTGCCAGCAGTGACGGTTTCAGGGGGCGAAATTCACCCCTCCACTTT. Translating it yields CASSDGFRGRNSPLHF.

The rearrangement uses TRBV7-2 and TRBJ2-5, with a weak D call TRBD1 (6 bases). With 6 bases removed from V and 2 bases from J, the gap between germline ends came to 16 bases. Germline CDR1 SGHTA, CDR2 FQGNSA. The CDR3 loop spans 15 amino acids. CDR3 loop: CASRLSWGHQETQYF. The CDR3 DNA reads as TGTGCCAGCAGGCTTAGTTGGGGGCATCAAGAGACCCAGTACTTC.

The chain couples TRBV5-1 to TRBJ2-1; 8 bases are a match to TRBD1. The CDR3 has 19 amino acids. Looked up from germline, CDR1 is SGHRS and CDR2 is YFSETQ. J gave up 3 bases and V 2 bases, and 16 bases lay outside the gene matches. The CDR3 spells CASSLPGQVINGVYNEQFF. CDR3 bases: TGCGCCAGCAGCTTACCGGGACAGGTAATAAACGGGGTCTACAATGAGCAGTTCTTC.

This chain joins TRBV7-2 and TRBJ2-7; 7 bases match TRBD1. The CDR3 length is 14 residues. Per the germline V gene, CDR1 is SGHTA and CDR2 is FQGNSA. V lost 6 bases to trimming and J lost 0 bases; unmatched junction nucleotides: 5. The chain's CDR3 is CASRPGTASYEQYF. In DNA form, the CDR3 reads TGTGCCAGCAGACCCGGGACAGCCTCCTACGAGCAGTACTTC. Full variable domain (remainder filled in from reference TRBV7-2 and TRBJ2-7): GAGVSQSPSNKVTEKGKDVELRCDPISGHTALYWYRQSLGQGLEFLIYFQGNSAPDKSGLPSDRFSAERTGGSVSTLTIQRTQQEDSAVYLCASRPGTASYEQYFGPGTRLTVT.

This chain connects TRBV5-1 to TRBJ2-3, with 9 bases identical to TRBD1. Germline V gene lookup returns CDR1 SGHRS and CDR2 YFSETQ. Trimming at V came to 4 bases and at J to 4 bases, leaving 7 bases not matched to a gene. This CDR3 has 15 amino acids. The chain's CDR3 is CASSEGTGIADTQYF. The DNA of the CDR3 is TGCGCCAGCAGCGAGGGGACAGGGATCGCAGATACGCAGTATTTT.

CDR3 in amino acids: CASSGGRKGTDTQYF. Here the CDR3 DNA reads TGCGCCAGCAGTGGCGGCAGAAAGGGGACAGATACGCAGTATTTT. The rearrangement links TRBV10-1 to TRBJ2-3, with D maybe TRBD1 (5 bases). The germline V gene encodes CDR1 WNHNN and CDR2 SYGVQD (reference sequence). Trimming shortened V by 4 bases and J by 3 bases, and 14 bases separated the two germline ends. The CDR3 totals 15 residues.

This clone was seen a single time. Here the CDR3 DNA reads TGTGCCAGCAGCAAGAAGATTCCCAGGAGGATGAACACTGAAGCTTTCTTT. Its translation is CASSKKIPRRMNTEAFF. The chain carries TRBV21-1 and TRBJ1-1. TRBV21-1 is annotated as a pseudogene. The CDR3 loop spans 17 amino acids.

This clone was seen only a few times. The V gene is TRBV4-3, the J gene TRBJ1-4; 11 bases align to TRBD1. The germline V gene encodes CDR1 LGHNA and CDR2 YSLEER. The CDR3 totals 16 residues. The V gene end was trimmed by 0 bases and the J gene end by 5 bases; junction bases not matched to a gene: 2. Here the CDR3 DNA reads TGCGCCAGCAGCCAAGAGAGGGACAGGGGGAATGAAAAACTGTTTTTT. Translation: CASSQERDRGNEKLFF.

V usage is TRBV12-2 and J usage is TRBJ1-1; the tabulated D call, TRBD1, remains unverified against the DNA. TRBV12-2 is labeled a pseudogene. The CDR3 has 14 residues. CDR3 region: CASHRQQSNTEAFF. The CDR3 nucleotides are TGTGCAAGTCATCGGCAACAGTCTAACACTGAAGCTTTCTTT.

This chain joins TRBV14 and TRBJ2-7; weak D call: TRBD2 (6 bases). The ends were cut back, 6 bases at V and 5 bases at J, with 14 bases in the middle. In germline, CDR1 is SGHDN, CDR2 FVKESK. The CDR3 has 13 amino acids. The CDR3 DNA reads TGTGCCAGCAGTCCGACTAGGAACCACGAGCAGTACTTC. Protein: CASSPTRNHEQYF. Based on the CDR3 plus reference TRBV14 and TRBJ2-7, the full variable domain is EAGVTQFPSHSVIEKGQTVTLRCDPISGHDNLYWYRRVMGKEIKFLLHFVKESKQDESGMPNNRFLAERTGGTYSTLKVQPAELEDSGVYFCASSPTRNHEQYFGPGTRLTVT.

The V call is TRBV5-8, the J call TRBJ2-7, with a possible D match to TRBD1 (6 bases). The CDR3 sequence is 16 residues long. Germline loops: CDR1 SGHTS, CDR2 YDEGEE. The V gene lost 1 base and the J gene lost 0 bases, with 14 bases spanning the gap. In DNA form, the CDR3 reads TGTGCCAGCAGCTTGTGGGCACAGGGTTACTCCTACGAGCAGTACTTC. Protein: CASSLWAQGYSYEQYF. Full variable domain (missing parts from reference TRBV5-8 and TRBJ2-7): EAGVTQSPTHLIKTRGQQATLRCSPISGHTSVYWYQQALGLGLQFLLWYDEGEERNRGNFPPRFSGRQFPNYSSELNVNALELEDSALYLCASSLWAQGYSYEQYFGPGTRLTVT.

A word on this clone: The junction shows a germline mismatch at one end, possibly a read error. J is TRBJ2-3 and V is TRBV7-9; 9 bases fit TRBD1. The CDR3 runs to 16 residues. In germline, CDR1 is SEHNR, CDR2 FQNEAQ (reference sequence). CDR3 sequence: CAGSLGGTGIQDTQYF. The CDR3 DNA sequence: TGTGCCGGCAGCTTAGGCGGGACAGGGATTCAAGATACGCAGTATTTT.